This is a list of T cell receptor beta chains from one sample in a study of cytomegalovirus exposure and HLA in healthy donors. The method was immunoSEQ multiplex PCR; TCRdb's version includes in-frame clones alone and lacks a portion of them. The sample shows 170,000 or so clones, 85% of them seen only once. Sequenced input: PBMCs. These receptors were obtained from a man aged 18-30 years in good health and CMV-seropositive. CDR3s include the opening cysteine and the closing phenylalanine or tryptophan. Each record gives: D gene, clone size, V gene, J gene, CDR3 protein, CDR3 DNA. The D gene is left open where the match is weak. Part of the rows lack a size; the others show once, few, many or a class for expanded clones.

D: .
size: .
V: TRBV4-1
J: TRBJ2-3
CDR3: CASSQVLDRSTDTQYF
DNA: TGCGCCAGCAGCCAAGTTCTCGACAGGAGCACAGATACGCAGTATTTT

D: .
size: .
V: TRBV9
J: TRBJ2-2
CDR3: CASSVGSRELNTGELFF
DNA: TGTGCCAGCAGCGTAGGATCGCGGGAACTAAACACCGGGGAGCTGTTTTTT

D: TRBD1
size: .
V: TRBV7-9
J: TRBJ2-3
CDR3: CASSSTGTEGDTQYF
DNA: TGTGCCAGCAGCTCGACCGGGACAGAAGGGGATACGCAGTATTTT

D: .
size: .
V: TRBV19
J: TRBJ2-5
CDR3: CASSVNGRQETQYF
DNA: TGTGCCAGTAGTGTAAATGGCAGACAAGAGACCCAGTACTTC

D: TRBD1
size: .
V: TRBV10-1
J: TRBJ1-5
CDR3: CASSSKPLSRTGEHGNQPQHF
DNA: TGCGCCAGCAGTTCTAAGCCACTAAGCCGGACAGGGGAGCATGGCAATCAGCCCCAGCATTTT

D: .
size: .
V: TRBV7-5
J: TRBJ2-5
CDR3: CARSSEGGETQYF
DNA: TGTGCCAGAAGCTCGGAGGGTGGCGAGACCCAGTACTTC

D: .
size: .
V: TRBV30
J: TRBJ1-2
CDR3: CAWTPSTGSYGYTF
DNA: TGTGCCTGGACCCCATCAACTGGGAGCTATGGCTACACCTTC

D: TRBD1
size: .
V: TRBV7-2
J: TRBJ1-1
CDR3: CASERQGMNTEAFF
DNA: TGTGCCAGCGAACGACAGGGGATGAACACTGAAGCTTTCTTT

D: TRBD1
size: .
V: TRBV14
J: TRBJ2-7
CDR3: CASSQGLTGALNEQYF
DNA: TGTGCCAGCAGCCAAGGTCTGACAGGGGCTCTTAACGAGCAGTACTTC

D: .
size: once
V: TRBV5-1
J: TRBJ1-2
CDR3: CASSWSTGSGGYTF
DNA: TGCGCCAGCAGCTGGTCAACAGGGTCCGGGGGCTACACCTTC

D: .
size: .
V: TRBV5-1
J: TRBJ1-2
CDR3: CASRAGSRYGYTF
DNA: TGCGCCAGCAGGGCAGGGTCGCGATATGGCTACACCTTC

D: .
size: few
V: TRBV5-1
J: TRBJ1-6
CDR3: CASRVDSNSPLHF
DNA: TGCGCCAGCAGGGTGGACAGTAATTCACCCCTCCACTTT

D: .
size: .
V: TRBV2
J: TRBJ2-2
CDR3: CASSESRNTGELFF
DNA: TGTGCCAGCAGTGAGAGCCGAAACACCGGGGAGCTGTTTTTT

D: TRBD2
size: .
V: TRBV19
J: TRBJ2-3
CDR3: CASKDSRGGTDTQYF
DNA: TGTGCCAGTAAAGACTCGCGGGGGGGCACAGATACGCAGTATTTT

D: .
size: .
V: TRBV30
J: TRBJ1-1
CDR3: CAWTDLQQGTGRAFF
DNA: TGTGCCTGGACCGACCTCCAGCAGGGGACGGGTCGAGCTTTCTTT

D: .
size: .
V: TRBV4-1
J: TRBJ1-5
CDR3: CASSQDLTYQPQHF
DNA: TGCGCCAGCAGCCAAGATCTTACTTATCAGCCCCAGCATTTT

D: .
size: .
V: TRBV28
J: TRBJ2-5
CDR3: CASSRLQETQYF
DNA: TGTGCCAGCAGCCGTCTACAAGAGACCCAGTACTTC

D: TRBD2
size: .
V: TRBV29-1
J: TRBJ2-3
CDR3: CSAPGLAGGPGDTQYF
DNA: TGCAGCGCGCCGGGACTAGCGGGGGGGCCTGGAGATACGCAGTATTTT

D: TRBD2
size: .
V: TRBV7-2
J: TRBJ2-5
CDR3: CASSLGLAGALETQYF
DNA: TGTGCCAGCAGCCTGGGACTAGCGGGAGCATTAGAGACCCAGTACTTC

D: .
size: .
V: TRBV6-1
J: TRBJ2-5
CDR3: CASSAGIQETQYF
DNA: TGTGCCAGCAGTGCAGGGATTCAAGAGACCCAGTACTTC

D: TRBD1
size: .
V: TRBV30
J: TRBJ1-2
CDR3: CAWSEAGTANYGYTF
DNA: TGTGCCTGGAGTGAGGCCGGGACAGCTAACTATGGCTACACCTTC

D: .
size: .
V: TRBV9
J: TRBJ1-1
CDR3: CASSVDPGHFMNTEAFF
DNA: TGTGCCAGCAGCGTAGACCCGGGACACTTCATGAACACTGAAGCTTTCTTT

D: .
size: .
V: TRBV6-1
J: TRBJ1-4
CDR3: CASSTGSTNEKLFF
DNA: TGTGCCAGCAGCACAGGATCAACTAATGAAAAACTGTTTTTT

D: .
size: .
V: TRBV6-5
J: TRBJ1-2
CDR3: CASSYGSYYGYTF
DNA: TGTGCCAGCAGTTACGGGAGCTACTATGGCTACACCTTC

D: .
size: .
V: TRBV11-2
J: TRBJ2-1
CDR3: CASTIGGVNEQFF
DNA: TGTGCCAGCACCATAGGGGGGGTCAATGAGCAGTTCTTC

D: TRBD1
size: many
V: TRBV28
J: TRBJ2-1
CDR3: CASSPGQVSYNEQFF
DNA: TGTGCCAGCAGTCCGGGACAGGTCTCCTACAATGAGCAGTTCTTC

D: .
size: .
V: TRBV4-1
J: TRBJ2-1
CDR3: CASSQDLSVSEQFF
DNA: TGCGCCAGCAGCCAAGACCTTTCGGTTTCTGAGCAGTTCTTC

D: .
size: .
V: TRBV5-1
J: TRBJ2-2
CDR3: CASSPDPGTGDTGELFF
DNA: TGCGCCAGCAGCCCCGACCCCGGAACAGGAGACACCGGGGAGCTGTTTTTT

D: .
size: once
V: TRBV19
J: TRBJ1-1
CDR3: CASSFLLNTEAFF
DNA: TGTGCCAGTAGTTTCCTTTTGAACACTGAAGCTTTCTTT

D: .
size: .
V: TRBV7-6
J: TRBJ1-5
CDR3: CASSLKGGDNQPQHF
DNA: TGTGCCAGCAGCTTAAAAGGGGGTGACAATCAGCCCCAGCATTTT

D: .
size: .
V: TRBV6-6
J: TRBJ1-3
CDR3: CASSYDGGNTIYF
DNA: TGTGCCAGCAGTTACGATGGGGGGAACACCATATATTTT

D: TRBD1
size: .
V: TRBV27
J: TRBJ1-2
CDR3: CASSLGRTGGDGYTF
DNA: TGTGCCAGCAGCCTAGGGAGGACAGGGGGCGATGGCTACACCTTC

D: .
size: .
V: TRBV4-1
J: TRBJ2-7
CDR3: CASSQDQGQEQYF
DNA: TGCGCCAGCAGCCAAGATCAGGGGCAGGAGCAGTACTTC

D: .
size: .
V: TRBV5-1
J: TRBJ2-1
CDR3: CASTPEPYSNEQFF
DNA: TGCGCCAGCACCCCTGAGCCCTATTCCAATGAGCAGTTCTTC

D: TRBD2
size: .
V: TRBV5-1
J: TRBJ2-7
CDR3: CASSIGLAGVGGAYEQYF
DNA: TGCGCCAGCAGCATCGGACTAGCGGGAGTGGGTGGAGCCTACGAGCAGTACTTC

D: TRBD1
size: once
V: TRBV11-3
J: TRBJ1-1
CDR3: CASSRGGTGGTEAFF
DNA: TGTGCCAGCAGCCGAGGTGGGACAGGGGGAACTGAAGCTTTCTTT

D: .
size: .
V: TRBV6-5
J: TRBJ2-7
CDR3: CASSRAESSYEQYF
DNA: TGTGCCAGCAGTCGCGCCGAGTCCTCCTACGAGCAGTACTTC

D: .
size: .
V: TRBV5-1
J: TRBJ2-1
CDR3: CASSLGQGSYNEQFF
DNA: TGCGCCAGCAGCTTAGGGCAGGGCTCCTACAATGAGCAGTTCTTC

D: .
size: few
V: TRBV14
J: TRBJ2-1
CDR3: CASGNNEQFF
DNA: TGTGCCAGCGGCAACAATGAGCAGTTCTTC

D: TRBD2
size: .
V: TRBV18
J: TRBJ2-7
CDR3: CASSTLSGGDAYEQYF
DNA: TGTGCCAGCTCAACCCTTAGCGGGGGGGACGCCTACGAGCAGTACTTC

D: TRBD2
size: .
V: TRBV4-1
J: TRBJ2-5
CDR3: CASSQDRREGPGETQYF
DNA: TGCGCCAGCAGCCAAGATCGACGGGAGGGCCCGGGGGAGACCCAGTACTTC

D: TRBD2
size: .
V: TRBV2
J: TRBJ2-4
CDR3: CASSPTSGGNIQYF
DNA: TGTGCCAGCAGTCCGACTAGCGGGGGAAACATTCAGTACTTC

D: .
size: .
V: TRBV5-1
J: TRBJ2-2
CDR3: CASKKDLSGELFF
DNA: TGCGCCTCCAAAAAGGACTTATCCGGGGAGCTGTTTTTT

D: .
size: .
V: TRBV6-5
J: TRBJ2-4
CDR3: CASSARRGGKNIQYF
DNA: TGTGCCAGCAGTGCGAGGAGAGGAGGCAAAAACATTCAGTACTTC

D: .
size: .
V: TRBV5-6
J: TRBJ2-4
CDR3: CASSNQRLAKNIQYF
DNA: TGTGCCAGCAGCAACCAGCGACTAGCCAAAAACATTCAGTACTTC

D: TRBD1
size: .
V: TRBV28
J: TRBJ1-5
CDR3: CATRDRGGLNQPQHF
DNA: TGTGCCACTCGGGACAGGGGTGGGTTAAATCAGCCCCAGCATTTT

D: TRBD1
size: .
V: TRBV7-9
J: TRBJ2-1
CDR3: CASSSTGNEQFF
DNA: TGTGCCAGCAGCTCGACAGGGAACGAGCAGTTCTTC

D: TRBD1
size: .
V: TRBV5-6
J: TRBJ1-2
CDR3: CASSLRQGDGYTF
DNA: TGTGCCAGCAGCTTAAGACAGGGAGATGGCTACACCTTC

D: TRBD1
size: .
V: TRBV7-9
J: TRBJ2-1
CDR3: CASSPRDRENEQFF
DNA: TGTGCCAGCAGCCCGCGGGACAGGGAAAATGAGCAGTTCTTC

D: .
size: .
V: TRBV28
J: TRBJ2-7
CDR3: CASSSSNEQYF
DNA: TGTGCCAGCAGTTCTAGCAATGAGCAGTACTTC

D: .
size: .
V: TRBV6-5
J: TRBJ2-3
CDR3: CASSYAGQGDTQYF
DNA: TGTGCCAGCAGTTACGCGGGGCAGGGAGATACGCAGTATTTT

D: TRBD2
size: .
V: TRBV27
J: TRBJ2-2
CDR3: CASSLRRGSGANTGELFF
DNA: TGTGCCAGCAGTTTAAGGCGAGGGAGCGGGGCGAACACCGGGGAGCTGTTTTTT

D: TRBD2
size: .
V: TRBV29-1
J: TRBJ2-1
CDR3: CSVEDGGTSYFAEQFF
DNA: TGCAGCGTTGAAGATGGAGGGACTAGCTATTTCGCTGAGCAGTTCTTC